This record concerns one TCR beta chain sequence. What it recognizes is unknown. Trimming shortened V by 4 bases and J by 2 bases, and 12 bases separated the two germline ends. Germline-derived CDR1 and CDR2 are SGHDN and FVKESK. This CDR3 is built from 14 residues. 5'RACE template switching generated TCR cDNA, adding a universal primer site and UMIs. A single record per CDR3 protein comes from TCRdb applying MiXCR to the 5' RACE reads. Counted here are around 350,000 distinct CDR3 sequences, around 10% occurring once; the ten biggest clones make up 18%. These data belong to a study of T cells after yellow fever vaccination. Study in general: SMART-Seq v4 Ultra Low Input prepared libraries from low-cell fractions.

Study-level points and caveats: Some clonotypes, a small share, were shared between CD4 and CD8 compartments.

The rearrangement uses TRBV14 and TRBJ2-7, with unresolved D. The receptor comes from a man younger than 35 who received the YFV17D yellow fever vaccine. The material was PBMCs, obtained on the day of the first yellow fever vaccination. As DNA, the CDR3 is TGTGCCAGCAGCCGCCCCGGACCCCCCTACGAGCAGTACTTC. Translating gives CASSRPGPPYEQYF.